The 16 T cell receptor beta chains listed next were all sequenced from one sample in a study of cytomegalovirus exposure and HLA in healthy donors. PCR involved 60 Vbeta and 13 Jbeta primers. The repertoire was sequenced with immunoSEQ multiplex PCR; TCRdb's copy has only in-frame clones and lacks some. The profile covers some 90,000 clones, with about two thirds appearing a single time and under 8.5% taken by the ten largest. Sequenced input: PBMCs. The receptors shown here come from a man between 60 and 70 years old in good health and CMV-seronegative.

This clone has more than one count but fewer than ten. The chain has TRBV28 and TRBJ1-2; tentatively, D is TRBD1 (5 bases). V was pared by 6 bases and J by 5 bases, with 16 bases between. CDR1 MDHEN and CDR2 SYDVKM come from the germline V gene. The length of the CDR3 is 14 residues. This CDR3 is CASSPGQGKYGYTF. The CDR3 DNA reads as TGTGCCAGCAGCCCAGGGCAGGGTAAATATGGCTACACCTTC.

The chain has TRBV6-1 and TRBJ1-2; the D is unclear. Germline values: CDR1 MNHNS, CDR2 SASEGT. V lost 6 bases, J lost 8 bases, and 19 bases lay in between. This CDR3 comprises 14 residues. In DNA, the CDR3 is TGTGCCAGCAGGGATAATCGGGAAGGCGCCGGCTACACCTTC. This gives the protein CASRDNREGAGYTF.

The chain carries TRBV5-1 and TRBJ2-1; D may be TRBD2 (5 bases). Trimming took 7 bases from V and 4 from J, leaving 12 bases between them. CDR1 is SGHRS, CDR2 YFSETQ, per germline. The CDR3 is 13 amino acids. The CDR3 sequence is CASGNSGYNEQFF. The CDR3 bases are TGCGCCAGCGGAAACTCGGGATACAATGAGCAGTTCTTC.

This chain links TRBV6-5 with TRBJ1-5; 12 bases match TRBD1. The junction had 5 bases not matched to a gene; V was cut back by 4 bases and J by 7 bases. The CDR3 contains 15 residues. Germline-derived CDR1 and CDR2 are MNHEY and SVGAGI. CDR3 coding DNA: TGTGCCAGCAGTTCGGGACAGGGGGCTGGACAGCCCCAGCATTTT. Translating it yields CASSSGQGAGQPQHF.

This clone was counted only a few times. This chain uses TRBV5-1 with TRBJ2-1; D is uncertain. Looked up from germline, CDR1 is SGHRS and CDR2 is YFSETQ. The CDR3 is 13 amino acids. Trimming took 0 bases from V and 7 from J, leaving 8 bases between them. In DNA, the CDR3 is TGCGCCAGCAGCTTGGCCGCAGTTAATGAGCAGTTCTTC. Protein: CASSLAAVNEQFF.

This rearrangement joins TRBV4-2 to TRBJ1-1; TRBD1 might be the D (6 bases). Germline assignment: CDR1 LGHNA and CDR2 YNFKEQ. V was clipped by 2 bases and J by 1 base, with 11 bases between them. The CDR3 has 15 residues. CDR3 region: CASSQNRVQNTEAFF. CDR3 sequence (DNA): TGTGCCAGCAGCCAAAACAGGGTACAGAACACTGAAGCTTTCTTT.

The chain uses TRBV19 and TRBJ1-1; D is undetermined. The CDR3 runs 13 residues. Per germline, CDR1 LNHDA and CDR2 SQIVND (reference sequence). The V and J ends lost 7 bases and 1 base respectively, with 10 bases between them. Here the CDR3 reads CASTRTWNTEAFF. Here the CDR3 DNA reads TGTGCCAGTACGCGAACCTGGAACACTGAAGCTTTCTTT. The full variable domain, its missing parts supplied by reference TRBV19 and TRBJ1-1, is DGGITQSPKYLFRKEGQNVTLSCEQNLNHDAMYWYRQDPGQGLRLIYYSQIVNDFQKGDIAEGYSVSREKKESFPLTVTSAQKNPTAFYLCASTRTWNTEAFFGQGTRLTVV.

This clone was detected a few times. The genes are TRBV12-5 and TRBJ2-1; 7 positions agree with TRBD1. This CDR3 comprises 14 residues. Germline V CDR1 and CDR2: LGHNT, FRNRAP. V lost 7 bases, J lost 4 bases, and 7 bases stayed unmatched. The CDR3 nucleotides are TGTGCTAGTGTGGACAGGTTGGGATACAATGAGCAGTTCTTC. This sequence encodes CASVDRLGYNEQFF.

The chain has TRBV19 and TRBJ2-7; TRBD2 agrees at 13 bases. Germline V lookup: CDR1 LNHDA, CDR2 SQIVND (reference sequence). Germline trimming cut 3 bases from V and 6 bases from J; bases unmatched to any gene: 5. This CDR3 region has 15 residues. CDR3 nucleotide sequence: TGTGCCAGTAGTATCAAACTAGCGGGAGGGTCCGAGCAGTACTTC. As protein: CASSIKLAGGSEQYF.

The chain employs TRBV5-8 and TRBJ2-6, with a weak D call TRBD1 (6 bases). Germline-derived CDR1 and CDR2 are SGHTS and YDEGEE. The CDR3 totals 16 residues. V was trimmed by 4 bases and J by 2 bases, leaving 13 bases between them. The CDR3 DNA sequence: TGTGCCAGCAGCGCAGGGGATTCCACTGGGGCCAACGTCCTGACTTTC. Translated, it gives CASSAGDSTGANVLTF.

This clone was seen a few times. The chain links TRBV19 to TRBJ1-4; no clear D gene. V gave up 2 bases and J gave up 7 bases, with 14 bases separating them. In germline, CDR1 is LNHDA, CDR2 SQIVND (reference sequence). The CDR3 totals 15 residues. This chain's CDR3 is CASSILSQRGEKLFF. CDR3 DNA: TGTGCCAGTAGTATACTGTCTCAACGGGGTGAAAAACTGTTTTTT. The whole variable domain, filled in from reference TRBV19 and TRBJ1-4, reads DGGITQSPKYLFRKEGQNVTLSCEQNLNHDAMYWYRQDPGQGLRLIYYSQIVNDFQKGDIAEGYSVSREKKESFPLTVTSAQKNPTAFYLCASSILSQRGEKLFFGSGTQLSVL.

The chain uses TRBV27 and TRBJ2-3; 8 bases are a match to TRBD2. This CDR3 has 15 residues. Germline-derived CDR1 and CDR2 are MNHEY and SMNVEV (reference sequence). Losses at the gene ends were 5 bases for V and 5 bases for J; bases not matched to a gene: 9. The CDR3 DNA reads TGTGCCAGCAGTCCACAAGCGGGAGTTATAGATACGCAGTATTTT. Protein product: CASSPQAGVIDTQYF.

In nucleotides, the CDR3 is TGTGCCAGCAGTTCATTGAACACCGGGGAGCTGTTTTTT. Translated, it gives CASSSLNTGELFF. The genes are TRBV27 and TRBJ2-2; D not certain. CDR1 and CDR2 (germline): MNHEY, SMNVEV (reference sequence). The CDR3 runs 13 residues. V lost 4 bases and J 1 base, leaving 4 bases between the germline ends.

The CDR3 DNA is TGTGCCAGCAGTGAAGGCATGGTTGGCGGGGTGGGAGAGCAGTACTTC. This gives the protein CASSEGMVGGVGEQYF. The gene calls are TRBV6-1 and TRBJ2-7, with a weak D call TRBD2 (6 bases). CDR1 is MNHNS, CDR2 SASEGT, per germline. Trimming removed 1 base from V and 7 bases from J, with 20 bases in between. CDR3 size: 16 residues.

The chain is built from TRBV5-6 and TRBJ2-3; a weak D match, TRBD1 (5 bases). The CDR3 totals 15 residues. The V gene lost 4 bases and the J gene lost 1 base, with 13 bases spanning the gap. The germline V gene encodes CDR1 SGHDT and CDR2 YYEEEE. The DNA of the CDR3 is TGTGCCAGCAGCCCAAACAGGTTAGGCACAGATACGCAGTATTTT. Translation gives CASSPNRLGTDTQYF.

V gene TRBV7-2 combines with J gene TRBJ1-5, with D perhaps TRBD1 (5 bases). Per the germline V gene, CDR1 is SGHTA and CDR2 is FQGNSA. This CDR3 is 12 amino acids long. V dropped 8 bases and J dropped 2 bases, with 7 bases sitting between them. The CDR3, as DNA: TGTGCCAGCCGGGGGGGCAATCAGCCCCAGCATTTT. Residues: CASRGGNQPQHF.